What follows are 21 T cell receptor beta chains derived from one specimen sequenced in a study of control samples from healthy donors and cancer patients. Repertoires were generated with immunoSEQ multiplex PCR, while TCRdb's copy carries only in-frame clones and drops some. The top ten hold about 1.6% of the sample, which has about 51,000 clones, roughly nine tenths seen once. Sequencing was carried out using PBMCs. The source of these receptors is a middle-aged man with colorectal cancer.

The chain has TRBV10-3 and TRBJ2-3, with D perhaps TRBD1 (5 bases). V lost 5 bases and J lost 5, with 14 bases in between. CDR3 size: 14 residues. Germline V gene lookup returns CDR1 ENHRY and CDR2 SYGVKD. The CDR3 region is CAISQDKAQDTQYF. CDR3 DNA sequence: TGTGCCATCAGTCAGGACAAAGCCCAAGATACGCAGTATTTT.

CDR3 in DNA: TGTGCCAGCAGCCCCCGAAGGATGGGCCTGACTACCCCCAACTATGGCTACACCTTC. Encoded protein: CASSPRRMGLTTPNYGYTF. The chain employs TRBV7-2 and TRBJ1-2; D ambiguous. The CDR3 totals 19 residues. V lost 5 bases and J lost 2, with 27 bases in between. Germline CDR1 is SGHTA and CDR2 is FQGNSA.

The genes are TRBV3-1 (or the pseudogene TRBV3-2) and TRBJ2-1, with a possible D match to TRBD1 (5 bases). Germline V gene sequence: CDR1 LGHDT, CDR2 YNNKEL (reference sequence). V was trimmed by 1 base and J by 7 bases, leaving 14 bases between them. CDR3 size: 15 residues. CDR3 protein: CASSQGARPGNEQFF. The CDR3 DNA follows: TGTGCCAGCAGCCAAGGGGCGCGCCCAGGGAATGAGCAGTTCTTC.

The chain has TRBV7-2 and TRBJ2-3, with D hard to call. CDR1 SGHTA and CDR2 FQGNSA come from the germline V gene. The CDR3 contains 12 residues. V gave up 5 bases and J gave up 2 bases, with 5 bases separating them. This CDR3 reads CASSLFTDTQYF. The CDR3 coding sequence is TGTGCCAGCAGCCTTTTCACAGATACGCAGTATTTT.

The rearrangement joins TRBV18 to TRBJ1-5; 8 nucleotides line up with TRBD1. The CDR3 loop spans 14 amino acids. The germline gives CDR1 KGHSH, CDR2 LQKENI. V lost 3 bases to trimming and J lost 4 bases; unmatched junction nucleotides: 2. CDR3 in amino acids: CASSPDRGNQPQHF. In DNA form, the CDR3 reads TGTGCCAGCTCACCCGACAGGGGTAATCAGCCCCAGCATTTT.

The rearrangement links TRBV9 to TRBJ2-2; D remains ambiguous. Per the germline V gene, CDR1 is SGDLS and CDR2 is YYNGEE. The CDR3 has 12 amino acids. Trimming took 0 bases from V and 6 from J, leaving 3 bases between them. CDR3 sequence: CASSVDSGELFF. For the CDR3, the DNA is TGTGCCAGCAGCGTAGATTCCGGGGAGCTGTTTTTT.

This chain joins TRBV7-2 and TRBJ2-1; TRBD2 agrees at 10 bases. Germline CDR1 reads SGHTA; CDR2 reads FQGNSA. This CDR3 region has 14 residues. V was clipped by 6 bases and J by 8 bases; unmatched bases: 7. CDR3: CASRPGTSADEQFF. CDR3 in DNA: TGTGCCAGCAGGCCCGGGACTAGCGCCGATGAGCAGTTCTTC. The complete variable domain, with remaining parts taken from reference TRBV7-2 and TRBJ2-1, reads GAGVSQSPSNKVTEKGKDVELRCDPISGHTALYWYRQSLGQGLEFLIYFQGNSAPDKSGLPSDRFSAERTGGSVSTLTIQRTQQEDSAVYLCASRPGTSADEQFFGPGTRLTVL.

The chain employs TRBV11-3 and TRBJ1-2; 8 positions match TRBD1. The CDR3 has 13 amino acids. V trimming: 1 base; J trimming: 7 bases; junction bases outside the gene matches: 2. Germline loops: CDR1 SGHNT, CDR2 YENEEA. The CDR3 DNA follows: TGTGCCAGCAGCTTAGGAGACAGGGGTGGCTACACCTTC. Translated, it gives CASSLGDRGGYTF.

The gene calls are TRBV28 and TRBJ2-3; TRBD1 matches 11 bases. J gave up 5 bases and V 6 bases, and 7 bases lay outside the gene matches. The CDR3 runs to 15 residues. From germline, CDR1 is MDHEN and CDR2 SYDVKM. CDR3 residues: CASSGQGAGGDTQYF. The CDR3 DNA follows: TGTGCCAGCAGCGGACAGGGGGCGGGTGGAGATACGCAGTATTTT.

V is TRBV6-5 and J is TRBJ2-2, with 7 positions matching TRBD1. The germline CDR1 and CDR2 sequences are MNHEY and SVGAGI. The CDR3 totals 14 residues. The J segment lost 5 bases and the V segment lost 5 bases, leaving 5 bases of the junction unmatched. CDR3: CASSTGAGTGELFF. The CDR3, as DNA: TGTGCCAGCAGTACAGGGGCAGGTACCGGGGAGCTGTTTTTT.

This rearrangement joins TRBV9 to TRBJ2-1, with 10 bases that match TRBD2. This CDR3 is 17 amino acids long. V shed 3 bases, J shed 3 bases, and the junction held 9 bases outside the gene matches. CDR1 is SGDLS and CDR2 is YYNGEE in the germline V gene. The CDR3 DNA reads as TGTGCCAGCAGCGCCCCACTAGCGGGACGGGGCTACAATGAGCAGTTCTTC. It encodes CASSAPLAGRGYNEQFF.

The chain is built from TRBV6-6 and TRBJ1-5, with D possibly matching TRBD1 (6 bases). From germline, CDR1 is MNHNY and CDR2 SVGAGI (reference sequence). The CDR3 spans 20 residues. The V end was cut by 5 bases, the J end by 0 bases, with 26 bases between. The CDR3 spells CASSPSISGRGLYSNQPQHF. The CDR3 nucleotides are TGTGCCAGCAGTCCCAGTATCTCTGGCAGGGGCCTATATAGCAATCAGCCCCAGCATTTT.

The V and J genes are TRBV12-3 or TRBV12-4 and TRBJ2-7, with D uncertain. The CDR3 extends over 12 amino acids. V lost 6 bases, J lost 0 bases, and 6 bases lay in between. DNA for the CDR3: TGTGCCAGCAGCCCTTCCTCCTACGAGCAGTACTTC. Translation gives CASSPSSYEQYF.

The rearrangement uses TRBV5-1 and TRBJ1-6, with D maybe TRBD1 (5 bases). Germline V CDR1 and CDR2: SGHRS, YFSETQ. This CDR3 has 16 amino acids. The V and J ends lost 0 bases and 1 base respectively, with 8 bases between them. The CDR3, as DNA: TGCGCCAGCAGCTTGGAGCGGGGGTCCTATAATTCACCCCTCCACTTT. The encoded protein is CASSLERGSYNSPLHF.

V gene TRBV7-9 combines with J gene TRBJ2-2; possibly TRBD2 for D (5 bases). Looked up from germline, CDR1 is SEHNR and CDR2 is FQNEAQ (reference sequence). The CDR3 runs 16 residues. V shed 2 bases and J shed 4 bases, with 14 bases lying between them. DNA for the CDR3: TGTGCCAGCAGCTTATCCCGGGGATTCATCACCGGGGAGCTGTTTTTT. It translates to CASSLSRGFITGELFF.

The chain employs TRBV19 and TRBJ2-2; 15 bases fit TRBD2. Germline V gene sequence: CDR1 LNHDA, CDR2 SQIVND (reference sequence). This CDR3 region has 19 residues. The ends lost 6 bases at V and 4 bases at J; junction bases unmatched: 12. DNA of the CDR3: TGTGCCAGTAGCCGGTCGACAGGGACTAGCGGGAGGTCCACCGGGGAGCTGTTTTTT. It encodes CASSRSTGTSGRSTGELFF. Full variable domain (outside the CDR3, taken from reference TRBV19 and TRBJ2-2): DGGITQSPKYLFRKEGQNVTLSCEQNLNHDAMYWYRQDPGQGLRLIYYSQIVNDFQKGDIAEGYSVSREKKESFPLTVTSAQKNPTAFYLCASSRSTGTSGRSTGELFFGEGSRLTVL.

This rearrangement joins TRBV28 to TRBJ1-2; weak D call: TRBD1 (6 bases). V was pared by 5 bases and J by 8 bases, with 18 bases between. Germline-derived CDR1 and CDR2 are MDHEN and SYDVKM. The CDR3 is 14 amino acids. CDR3 sequence (DNA): TGTGCCAGCAGTACCGGCGGGCAGGGGCGAGGCTACACCTTC. Translated, it gives CASSTGGQGRGYTF.

The chain links TRBV24-1 to TRBJ1-4; a possible D gene is TRBD1 (6 bases). The V end was cut by 3 bases, the J end by 6 bases, with 16 bases between. The germline V gene encodes CDR1 KGHDR and CDR2 SFDVKD. CDR3 length: 16 residues. The CDR3, as DNA: TGTGCCACCAGTGATACAGGGAATGGGGAAGATGAAAAACTGTTTTTT. Translating it yields CATSDTGNGEDEKLFF.

V and J are TRBV27 and TRBJ1-6, with a tentative D call TRBD1 (5 bases). Trimming took 5 bases from V and 5 from J, leaving 19 bases between them. This CDR3 has 17 residues. Germline loops: CDR1 MNHEY, CDR2 SMNVEV (reference sequence). CDR3 amino acids: CASSPRGTANHNSPLHF. The CDR3 DNA follows: TGTGCCAGCAGTCCCCGGGGGACCGCCAATCATAATTCACCCCTCCACTTT.

The chain couples TRBV19 to TRBJ2-6, with 9 bases fitting TRBD1. In germline, CDR1 is LNHDA, CDR2 SQIVND (reference sequence). The ends lost 10 bases at V and 4 bases at J; junction bases unmatched: 11. The CDR3 spans 16 residues. CDR3 in DNA: TGTGCCACCTGTCCCGGGACAGGGCTAGGGGCCAACGTCCTGACTTTC. It specifies CATCPGTGLGANVLTF.

This clone is a singleton in its sample. The chain carries TRBV27 and TRBJ2-7, with TRBD1 matching 7 bases. Germline CDR1 reads MNHEY; CDR2 reads SMNVEV (reference sequence). After removal of 6 bases from V and 2 bases from J, the junction contained 7 bases not matched to a gene. The CDR3 runs to 14 residues. The CDR3 DNA sequence: TGTGCCAGCAGCATAACAGGGGCTACCTACGAGCAGTACTTC. Its protein product is CASSITGATYEQYF.